A selection of T cell receptor beta chains follows, all from one sample in a study of T cell repertoires in cytomegalovirus infection. No antigen has been assigned to these receptors. TCRdb redid the calling of the reads with MiXCR, one entry per CDR3 protein. This sample has about 350,000 distinct CDR3 sequences; 34% occur once, and the top ten carry roughly 13%. Material: cultured PBMCs, obtained from culture after CMV antigen stimulation. These receptors all come from a human donor in good health (CMV status not recorded). Some clones in this sample may be carry-over from other donors' samples. CDR3s include the opening cysteine and the closing phenylalanine or tryptophan. D genes are given only for firm matches. Expanded clones get a size class; other rows say once, few or many, or leave the size out.

>few|TRBJ1-4|TRBD1|TRBV19
TGTGCCAGTAGTATTGTGACAGGGTTATCAACTAATGAAAAACTGTTTTTT
CASSIVTGLSTNEKLFF
>many|TRBJ2-4|TRBD2|TRBV12-3/TRBV12-4
TGTGCCAGCAGCCGACTAGCGGGAGGGCCATTTTATGACTTC
CASSRLAGGPFYDF
>-|TRBJ2-3|TRBD2|TRBV10-3
TGTGCCATCAGTGGAAAAAGCGGGAGGGCGGATACGCAGTATTTT
CAISGKSGRADTQYF
>many|TRBJ2-3|TRBD2|TRBV7-2
TGTGCCAGCAGCCAGGGACTAGCGGGAGGGCCACTAGATACGCAGTATTTT
CASSQGLAGGPLDTQYF
>-|TRBJ2-1|-|TRBV18
TGTGCCAGCTCATCTAGGGCGGGGCCTTACAATGAGCAGTTCTTC
CASSSRAGPYNEQFF
>-|TRBJ1-2|-|TRBV12-3/TRBV12-4
TGTGCCAGCGGAGGACGTAAGAACTATGGCTACACCTTC
CASGGRKNYGYTF
>few|TRBJ1-5|-|TRBV7-2
TGTGCCAGCAGCCTCTACAGGGCCGAACAGCCCCAGCATTTT
CASSLYRAEQPQHF
>few|TRBJ2-1|-|TRBV7-2
TGTGCCAGCAGTACCTGGGGCAATCAGGTCTATGAGCAGTTCTTC
CASSTWGNQVYEQFF
>-|TRBJ2-1|TRBD2|TRBV7-6
TGTGCCAGCAGCTTAGTAGCGGGGTATAACAATGAGCAGTTCTTC
CASSLVAGYNNEQFF
>-|TRBJ1-1|TRBD1|TRBV6-2/TRBV6-3
TGTGCCAGCAGTTATGGAGGGGGCCCGGCTGAAGCTTTCTTT
CASSYGGGPAEAFF
>many|TRBJ1-1|TRBD1|TRBV7-2
TGTGCCAGCAAAGCAGGGGGCAGTACTGAAGCTTTCTTT
CASKAGGSTEAFF
>many|TRBJ2-3|-|TRBV11-2
TGTGCCAGCAGCCCCACCCGTACTAGAGGAGGCACGGATACGCAGTATTTT
CASSPTRTRGGTDTQYF
>-|TRBJ2-3|-|TRBV19
TGTGCCAGTAGTTTGACACCTCAGGGTACGCAGTATTTT
CASSLTPQGTQYF
>-|TRBJ1-1|TRBD1|TRBV6-1
TGTGCCAGCAGTCCAACAGGGGTGAGAACTGAAGCTTTCTTT
CASSPTGVRTEAFF
>few|TRBJ2-5|-|TRBV10-3
TGTGCCATCAGTGAGGGACAGCAAGAGACCCAGTACTTC
CAISEGQQETQYF
>few|TRBJ2-1|TRBD2|TRBV7-2
TGTGCCAGCAGTTCCGGGACTAGCTCGGAGTTCTTC
CASSSGTSSEFF
>few|TRBJ2-7|TRBD1|TRBV27
TGTGCCAGCAGTGGGGGACAGGGAAGACTCGACGAGCAGTACTTC
CASSGGQGRLDEQYF
>many|TRBJ2-3|-|TRBV7-2
TGTGCCAGCAGTCGGGGGCCAACAGATACGCAGTATTTT
CASSRGPTDTQYF
>many|TRBJ2-5|-|TRBV7-2
TGTGCCAGCAGCCCGATGATGGGTCGGGTGGGAGAGACCCAGTACTTC
CASSPMMGRVGETQYF
>-|TRBJ2-1|-|TRBV12-3/TRBV12-4
TGTGCCAGCAGTTTAGCGCTAAGGGATGAGCAGTTCTTC
CASSLALRDEQFF
>-|TRBJ1-1|-|TRBV6-5
TGTGCCAGCAGCTCCCCGGGGGTGGGTATGAACACTGAAGCTTTCTTT
CASSSPGVGMNTEAFF
>few|TRBJ1-6|TRBD1|TRBV10-3
TGTGCCATCAGTGCCGACAGGGATTATTCACCCCTCCACTTT
CAISADRDYSPLHF
>-|TRBJ2-7|-|TRBV6-1
TGTGCCAGCAGTGAAACGCGGTCCTTCTCCTACGAGCAGTACTTC
CASSETRSFSYEQYF
>-|TRBJ2-2|-|TRBV7-6
TGTGCCAGCAGTCTCTCGTACAGGGAAATTTCCGGGGAGCTGTTTTTT
CASSLSYREISGELFF
>-|TRBJ2-1|TRBD1|TRBV6-2/TRBV6-3
TGTGCCAGCAGTAACCGGGACAGGGGGCGCAATGAGCAGTTCTTC
CASSNRDRGRNEQFF
>few|TRBJ1-1|-|TRBV6-5
TGTGCCAGCAGTTACCTCCCGACCCTGAACACTGAAGCTTTCTTT
CASSYLPTLNTEAFF
>-|TRBJ2-7|TRBD1|TRBV4-3
TGCGCCAGCAGCCAAGAGAGGACAGGGATGTGGGAGCAGTACTTC
CASSQERTGMWEQYF